The next 16 T cell receptor beta chains were all read from a single sample in a study of blood T cell repertoires in COVID-19. Libraries were prepared by immunoSEQ multiplex PCR; TCRdb keeps only in-frame clonotypes and omits some of them. The sample includes about 140,000 clones, over 60% of them seen just once. Sequencing was performed on peripheral blood. Receptors originate from a man older than 75 with acute or convalescent COVID-19.

The chain employs TRBV25-1 and TRBJ2-7; a weak D match, TRBD1 (5 bases). The V and J ends lost 5 bases and 3 bases respectively, with 5 bases between them. CDR3 size: 11 residues. Germline assignment: CDR1 MGHDK and CDR2 SYGVNS. DNA for the CDR3: TGTGCCAGCAGTCAGGGCTACGAGCAGTACTTC. Amino acids: CASSQGYEQYF.

The chain uses TRBV9 and TRBJ2-7; D is perhaps TRBD1 (5 bases). Trimming stripped 5 bases from V and 0 bases from J, with 15 bases between. Germline V gene sequence: CDR1 SGDLS, CDR2 YYNGEE. The CDR3 extends over 15 amino acids. The CDR3 spells CASSQGGSYSYEQYF. In DNA form, the CDR3 reads TGTGCCAGCAGTCAGGGTGGATCCTACTCCTACGAGCAGTACTTC.

The count of this clone is one. The chain links TRBV5-1 to TRBJ2-1; D perhaps matches TRBD1 (6 bases). CDR1 and CDR2 (germline): SGHRS, YFSETQ. Trimming took off 2 bases at V and 8 bases at J, with 20 bases between the two ends. The CDR3 totals 16 residues. The CDR3 region is CASSLIRGRQGDEQFF. The CDR3 DNA sequence: TGCGCCAGCAGCTTAATCAGGGGTAGGCAGGGCGATGAGCAGTTCTTC. Combining the CDR3 with reference TRBV5-1 and TRBJ2-1 gives the whole variable domain KAGVTQTPRYLIKTRGQQVTLSCSPISGHRSVSWYQQTPGQGLQFLFEYFSETQRNKGNFPGRFSGRQFSNSRSEMNVSTLELGDSALYLCASSLIRGRQGDEQFFGPGTRLTVL.

This chain joins TRBV5-4 and TRBJ1-1, with D hard to call. The CDR3 is 15 residues long. The germline V and J ends were trimmed by 0 bases and 10 bases, with 19 bases remaining between them. The germline V gene has CDR1 SGHNT and CDR2 YYREEE (reference sequence). This CDR3 is CASSLAGVQGYGAFF. The CDR3 DNA follows: TGTGCCAGCAGCTTGGCCGGAGTGCAAGGCTATGGAGCTTTCTTT.

The chain couples TRBV15 to TRBJ2-3; 7 bases line up with TRBD2. CDR1 is LNHNV, CDR2 YYDKDF, per germline (reference sequence). The V and J ends lost 0 bases and 14 bases, in that order; junction bases with no gene match: 8. This CDR3 region has 13 residues. CDR3 sequence reads: CATSRDVAGPSYF. The DNA of the CDR3 is TGTGCCACCAGCAGAGACGTAGCGGGCCCTTCGTATTTT.

The chain has TRBV11-1 and TRBJ1-1; 7 bases line up with TRBD1. CDR3 length equals 16 residues. V trimming: 1 base; J trimming: 1 base; junction bases outside the gene matches: 6. In germline, CDR1 is SGHAT, CDR2 FQDESV (reference sequence). The CDR3 spells CASSLGFGTANTEAFF. CDR3 nucleotide sequence: TGTGCCAGCAGCTTAGGTTTCGGGACAGCGAACACTGAAGCTTTCTTT. Together with reference TRBV11-1 and TRBJ1-1, the CDR3 gives the full variable domain: EAEVAQSPRYKITEKSQAVAFWCDPISGHATLYWYRQILGQGPELLVQFQDESVVDDSQLPKDRFSAERLKGVDSTLKIQPAELGDSAMYLCASSLGFGTANTEAFFGQGTRLTVV.

The chain is built from TRBV5-1 and TRBJ1-5, with 9 bases fitting TRBD1. Germline V gene data show CDR1 as SGHRS and CDR2 as YFSETQ. V was pared by 4 bases and J by 4 bases, with 3 bases of the junction left unmatched. This CDR3 region has 14 residues. The CDR3 DNA is TGCGCCAGCAGCCCGGGGACAGGGAATCAGCCCCAGCATTTT. Protein sequence: CASSPGTGNQPQHF.

This clone appeared once. This chain joins TRBV28 and TRBJ1-2; 8 bases line up with TRBD1. Germline CDR1 is MDHEN and CDR2 is SYDVKM. The CDR3 covers 14 residues. The V segment lost 6 bases and the J segment 8 bases; nucleotides outside the gene matches: 11. CDR3 sequence: CASSNQGAGGGYTF. Written as DNA, the CDR3 is TGTGCCAGCAGCAATCAGGGGGCAGGGGGAGGCTACACCTTC.

The chain joins TRBV5-1 to TRBJ1-2, with 7 bases aligning to TRBD1. This CDR3 is built from 14 residues. CDR1 is SGHRS and CDR2 is YFSETQ in the germline V gene. With V trimmed by 3 bases and J by 7 bases, 9 bases remained unmatched. The chain's CDR3 is CASSSSTGLLGYTF. The CDR3 nucleotides read TGCGCCAGCAGCTCTTCGACAGGGCTTCTTGGCTACACCTTC.

The chain carries TRBV7-9 and TRBJ1-1; D not resolved. The CDR3 has 13 amino acids. Germline values: CDR1 SEHNR, CDR2 FQNEAQ (reference sequence). The V and J ends lost 2 bases and 4 bases respectively, with 8 bases between them. Here the CDR3 reads CASSLMTTTEAFF. The CDR3 DNA sequence: TGTGCCAGCAGCTTAATGACAACCACTGAAGCTTTCTTT.

The chain employs TRBV6-5 and TRBJ2-5; D is unclear. CDR1 is MNHEY, CDR2 SVGAGI, per germline. The germline V and J ends were trimmed by 0 bases and 5 bases, with 7 bases remaining between them. This CDR3 has 13 amino acids. The chain's CDR3 is CASSYSQLETQYF. The CDR3, as DNA: TGTGCCAGCAGTTACTCACAGCTCGAGACCCAGTACTTC.

The V gene is TRBV11-2, the J gene TRBJ2-2; D gene ambiguous. The CDR3 contains 14 residues. Trimming cost V 6 bases and J 4 bases, with 12 bases left between them. Germline CDR1 is SGHAT and CDR2 is FQNNGV. CDR3 sequence reads: CASSPGFGTGELFF. CDR3 nucleotide sequence: TGTGCCAGCAGTCCCGGGTTCGGCACCGGGGAGCTGTTTTTT.

V and J are TRBV18 and TRBJ2-5; 12 nucleotides agree with TRBD1. Germline values: CDR1 KGHSH, CDR2 LQKENI. The CDR3 totals 16 residues. J gave up 6 bases and V 2 bases, and 7 bases lay outside the gene matches. The CDR3 nucleotides read TGTGCCAGCTCACCAGGGGGACAGGGGGCTCGGAAGACCCAGTACTTC. The encoded protein is CASSPGGQGARKTQYF.

The V call is TRBV7-2, the J call TRBJ1-5; D is unclear. This CDR3 has 15 residues. V was shortened by 2 bases and J by 5 bases, with 13 bases between the two germline ends. The germline CDR1 and CDR2 sequences are SGHTA and FQGNSA. CDR3: CASSLPEREDQPQHF. Written as DNA, the CDR3 is TGTGCCAGCAGCTTACCCGAACGGGAAGATCAGCCCCAGCATTTT.

The chain joins TRBV5-5 to TRBJ1-1; 10 positions agree with TRBD1. CDR3 size: 17 residues. The ends lost 5 bases at V and 0 bases at J; junction bases unmatched: 10. Germline values: CDR1 SGHKS, CDR2 YYEKEE (reference sequence). The CDR3 sequence is CASSHKTGGLMNTEAFF. The CDR3 region has the DNA TGTGCCAGCAGTCACAAGACAGGGGGCCTGATGAACACTGAAGCTTTCTTT.

The genes are TRBV30 and TRBJ1-5, with 7 nucleotides matching TRBD1. CDR3 length equals 14 residues. Trimming at V came to 2 bases and at J to 5 bases, leaving 6 bases not matched to a gene. Germline assignment: CDR1 GTSNPN and CDR2 SVGIG (reference sequence). CDR3 nucleotide sequence: TGTGCCTGGAGTATAGGGACAGCAGATCAGCCCCAGCATTTT. Translating gives CAWSIGTADQPQHF.